This section outlines one T cell receptor (beta chain) sequence together with its context. The entry originates in a study of blood T cell repertoires in COVID-19. The overall study: Sites across the United States, Italy and Spain contributed samples from acute and convalescent COVID-19. The analysed material was cDNA or gDNA that came from T cells, B-cell-depleted T cells, or PBMCs.

Methods used by the authors: Using reference gene primer amplification, nucleated cell counts were estimated. Data came from immunoSEQ multiplex PCR; TCRdb stores just in-frame clones and leaves some out. D and trimming come from the DNA, and the V and J calls and clone size come from that table. The sample holds 35,000 to 50,000 clones, more than 70% seen once. Material: peripheral blood. The clonotype was recovered from a woman of 80 years or more with acute or convalescent COVID-19.

CDR3: CASRGWGLNEQFF. The CDR3 bases are TGTGCCAGCAGAGGGTGGGGGCTGAATGAGCAGTTCTTC. The rearrangement uses TRBV6-5 and TRBJ2-1, with D possibly TRBD1 on 6 matching bases. Looked up from germline, CDR1 is MNHEY and CDR2 is SVGAGI. V was clipped by 6 bases and J by 7 bases, with 13 bases between them. This CDR3 region has 13 residues.